The 27 T cell receptor beta chains below were found in one sample sequenced in a study of blood T cell repertoires in COVID-19. Sequencing used immunoSEQ multiplex PCR; TCRdb keeps in-frame clones, though not all of them. The repertoire has about 320,000 clones, about 90% of them found once; the top ten carry under 6%. Sequences were obtained from PBMCs or T cells enriched from blood (not recorded which). These receptors originate from a woman in her 30s who had recovered from COVID-19.

V usage is TRBV5-1 and J usage is TRBJ1-4, with 7 bases that match TRBD1. CDR3 length: 14 residues. From germline, CDR1 is SGHRS and CDR2 YFSETQ. V was pared by 0 bases and J by 6 bases, with 2 bases of the junction left unmatched. CDR3 sequence reads: CASSLARGDEKLFF. The CDR3 DNA is TGCGCCAGCAGCTTGGCCAGGGGGGATGAAAAACTGTTTTTT.

The V call is TRBV9, the J call TRBJ1-3; D perhaps matches TRBD1 (5 bases). Trimming left V 1 base short and J 0 bases short, with 11 bases between. Germline lookup yields CDR1 SGDLS and CDR2 YYNGEE. CDR3 length: 16 amino acids. The CDR3 here is CASSVNWGGSGNTIYF. CDR3 nucleotides: TGTGCCAGCAGCGTAAATTGGGGGGGCTCTGGAAACACCATATATTTT.

This chain links TRBV6-4 with TRBJ1-1; D is possibly TRBD1 (6 bases). V lost 6 bases to trimming and J lost 0 bases, with 11 bases between them. The germline V gene encodes CDR1 MRHNA and CDR2 SNTAGT. There are 14 residues in the CDR3. CDR3 DNA: TGTGCCAGCAGCTCCGGGGACATGAACACTGAAGCTTTCTTT. Protein: CASSSGDMNTEAFF.

The chain recombines TRBV6-5 with TRBJ2-3; D possibly corresponds to TRBD1 (6 bases). Germline V lookup: CDR1 MNHEY, CDR2 SVGAGI. V was clipped by 6 bases and J by 0 bases, with 10 bases between them. The CDR3 length is 14 residues. The CDR3 DNA sequence: TGTGCCAGCAGGCAGGGGACCAGCACAGATACGCAGTATTTT. This encodes CASRQGTSTDTQYF.

A remark on this clone: This same CDR3 is encoded by further DNA sequences in the sample. This chain joins TRBV6-5 and TRBJ2-1; 7 bases match TRBD1. Per germline, CDR1 MNHEY and CDR2 SVGAGI. This CDR3 is 15 amino acids long. With 5 bases clipped from V and 0 bases from J, the junction kept 4 bases outside the gene matches. CDR3 region: CASSRRDSSYNEQFF. CDR3 DNA: TGTGCCAGCAGTCGACGGGACAGCTCCTACAATGAGCAGTTCTTC.

This rearrangement joins TRBV5-1 to TRBJ2-7; possibly TRBD2 for D (5 bases). This CDR3 comprises 14 residues. From germline, CDR1 is SGHRS and CDR2 YFSETQ. V was clipped by 2 bases and J by 1 base, with 10 bases between them. The CDR3 bases are TGCGCCAGCAGCTTCGGTAGCGTATCCTACGAGCAGTACTTC. As protein: CASSFGSVSYEQYF. The complete variable domain, with remaining parts taken from reference TRBV5-1 and TRBJ2-7, reads KAGVTQTPRYLIKTRGQQVTLSCSPISGHRSVSWYQQTPGQGLQFLFEYFSETQRNKGNFPGRFSGRQFSNSRSEMNVSTLELGDSALYLCASSFGSVSYEQYFGPGTRLTVT.

The chain employs TRBV7-6 and TRBJ1-3, with D unclear. CDR3 length: 17 residues. Germline V gene data show CDR1 as SGHVS and CDR2 as FNYEAQ. The V end lost 5 bases, the J end lost 0 bases, and 17 bases lay between the germline ends. CDR3 sequence: CASSPGVGGASGNTIYF. CDR3 coding DNA: TGTGCCAGCAGCCCCGGCGTCGGCGGAGCCTCTGGAAACACCATATATTTT.

The genes are TRBV18 and TRBJ1-2, with 8 positions matching TRBD1. The V gene end was trimmed by 3 bases and the J gene end by 4 bases; junction bases not matched to a gene: 4. The germline gives CDR1 KGHSH, CDR2 LQKENI. There are 14 residues in the CDR3. Here the CDR3 reads CASSPLTGAYGYTF. The CDR3 nucleotides are TGTGCCAGCTCACCCCTGACAGGGGCCTATGGCTACACCTTC.

V is TRBV4-2 and J is TRBJ1-1; TRBD1 matches 8 bases. The germline gives CDR1 LGHNA, CDR2 YNFKEQ. J lost 3 bases, V lost 4 bases, and 10 bases had no gene match. The CDR3 totals 16 residues. Here the CDR3 reads CASSPLAGGFDTEAFF. The CDR3 DNA sequence: TGTGCCAGCAGCCCCCTGGCAGGGGGCTTCGACACTGAAGCTTTCTTT.

The genes are TRBV6-5 and TRBJ1-3; TRBD1 is a possible D gene (6 bases). V was clipped by 0 bases and J by 0 bases, with 9 bases between them. CDR3 length equals 16 residues. The germline V gene encodes CDR1 MNHEY and CDR2 SVGAGI. CDR3 coding DNA: TGTGCCAGCAGTTACTCAGACAGGTTCTCTGGAAACACCATATATTTT. It specifies CASSYSDRFSGNTIYF.

The chain uses TRBV15 and TRBJ2-6; the match to TRBD1 covers 7 bases. The CDR3 extends over 13 amino acids. Looked up from germline, CDR1 is LNHNV and CDR2 is YYDKDF (reference sequence). Trimming cost V 11 bases and J 6 bases; bases outside gene matches: 7. The CDR3 coding sequence is TGTGCCGCGCGACAGGGACCGGCCAACGTCCTGACTTTC. Its protein product is CAARQGPANVLTF.

The rearrangement links TRBV3-1 (or the pseudogene TRBV3-2) to TRBJ1-2, with 8 nucleotides matching TRBD1. V lost 3 bases and J lost 3; bases outside the gene matches: 6. The CDR3 is 15 amino acids. The germline CDR1 and CDR2 sequences are LGHDT and YNNKEL (reference sequence). In nucleotides, the CDR3 is TGTGCCAGCAGCCAGATGGGGACAGGCGACTATGGCTACACCTTC. Translated: CASSQMGTGDYGYTF.

CDR3 DNA sequence: TGTGCCAGCAGTCCCCGGGACAGAGAAGGAGCTTTCTTT. Its translation: CASSPRDREGAFF. The chain is built from TRBV6-1 and TRBJ1-1; 7 bases match TRBD1. The germline CDR1 and CDR2 sequences are MNHNS and SASEGT. CDR3 length equals 13 residues. V shed 5 bases, J shed 10 bases, and the junction held 10 bases outside the gene matches.

The count of this clone is one. CDR3 region: CATGRPGQGTEAFF. CDR3 in DNA: TGCGCCACCGGTAGGCCAGGGCAGGGCACTGAAGCTTTCTTT. This chain joins TRBV4-1 and TRBJ1-1; tentative D call: TRBD1 (5 bases). The CDR3 covers 14 residues. The germline V and J ends were trimmed by 10 bases and 4 bases, with 19 bases remaining between them. The V gene's germline CDR1 is MGHRA and CDR2 YSYEKL.

This chain links TRBV6-5 with TRBJ1-2; no reliable D call. The V and J ends lost 4 bases and 5 bases respectively, with 5 bases between them. The CDR3 is 11 amino acids. The germline V gene encodes CDR1 MNHEY and CDR2 SVGAGI. CDR3 loop: CASSSTYGYTF. CDR3 in DNA: TGTGCCAGCAGTTCCACATATGGCTACACCTTC.

This clone was counted a single time. V is TRBV9 and J is TRBJ1-3, with D possibly being TRBD1 (5 bases). This CDR3 is built from 15 residues. Per germline, CDR1 SGDLS and CDR2 YYNGEE. Between the trimmed V and J ends, which lost 3 bases and 3 bases, there was a span of 13 bases. CDR3 sequence reads: CASSALSGVGNTIYF. The DNA for the CDR3 is TGTGCCAGCAGCGCCCTCTCGGGGGTTGGAAACACCATATATTTT.

This chain joins TRBV30 and TRBJ1-6, with D possibly TRBD1 on 5 matching bases. This CDR3 comprises 15 residues. From germline, CDR1 is GTSNPN and CDR2 SVGIG (reference sequence). V gave up 0 bases and J gave up 5 bases, with 11 bases separating them. For the CDR3, the DNA is TGTGCCTGGAGTGTACGCAGGGTGGATAATTCACCCCTCCACTTT. Translation: CAWSVRRVDNSPLHF.

The sample holds one count of this clone. V is TRBV6-5 and J is TRBJ2-2; a weak D match, TRBD2 (5 bases). V was trimmed by 6 bases and J by 4 bases, leaving 9 bases between them. CDR3 size: 13 residues. In germline, CDR1 is MNHEY, CDR2 SVGAGI. This CDR3 is CASSRGGTGELFF. The CDR3 bases are TGTGCCAGCAGCCGCGGAGGCACCGGGGAGCTGTTTTTT.

The J gene is TRBJ1-2, the V gene TRBV5-1, with TRBD1 matching over 10 bases. The CDR3 runs 13 residues. Germline V gene sequence: CDR1 SGHRS, CDR2 YFSETQ. V lost 0 bases to trimming and J lost 10 bases; unmatched junction nucleotides: 3. The chain's CDR3 is CASSLERQGAYTF. The CDR3 nucleotides are TGCGCCAGCAGCTTGGAAAGACAGGGGGCCTACACCTTC.

The rearrangement uses TRBV11-3 and TRBJ1-3; perhaps TRBD1 as D (5 bases). Trimming left V 5 bases short and J 3 bases short, with 8 bases between. Germline assignment: CDR1 SGHNT and CDR2 YENEEA. This CDR3 region has 13 residues. This chain's CDR3 is CASSVGGGNTIYF. CDR3 in DNA: TGTGCCAGCAGCGTCGGGGGTGGAAACACCATATATTTT.

The chain uses TRBV10-3 and TRBJ1-5; TRBD1 aligns across 8 bases. Germline CDR1 is ENHRY and CDR2 is SYGVKD. The CDR3 is made up of 13 amino acids. V shed 7 bases and J 9 bases; nucleotides not matched to a gene: 8. The CDR3 protein is CAIKAGGGLPQHF. CDR3 in DNA: TGTGCCATCAAGGCAGGGGGCGGTTTGCCCCAGCATTTT.

The chain joins TRBV5-5 to TRBJ2-7; D is possibly TRBD2 (5 bases). V gave up 0 bases and J gave up 6 bases, with 16 bases separating them. CDR3 length: 15 amino acids. Germline CDR1 SGHKS, CDR2 YYEKEE (reference sequence). The chain's CDR3 is CASSLDLAAAGEQYF. The DNA for the CDR3 is TGTGCCAGCAGCTTGGATCTGGCAGCGGCCGGCGAGCAGTACTTC. Complete variable domain (other parts from reference TRBV5-5 and TRBJ2-7): DAGVTQSPTHLIKTRGQQVTLRCSPISGHKSVSWYQQVLGQGPQFIFQYYEKEERGRGNFPDRFSARQFPNYSSELNVNALLLGDSALYLCASSLDLAAAGEQYFGPGTRLTVT.

The rearrangement links TRBV6-1 to TRBJ2-7; D gene uncertain. Germline-derived CDR1 and CDR2 are MNHNS and SASEGT. The CDR3 extends over 14 amino acids. The germline V and J ends were trimmed by 0 bases and 4 bases, with 10 bases remaining between them. In DNA, the CDR3 is TGTGCCAGCAGTGAAGCCCCAGACAAATACGAGCAGTACTTC. Translating it yields CASSEAPDKYEQYF.

V gene TRBV3-1 (or the pseudogene TRBV3-2) combines with J gene TRBJ1-2; no reliable D call. The CDR3 length is 18 residues. Trimming took off 0 bases at V and 0 bases at J, with 17 bases between the two ends. Per germline, CDR1 LGHDT and CDR2 YNNKEL (reference sequence). CDR3 in amino acids: CASSQDRTSSRTNYGYTF. The CDR3 nucleotides are TGTGCCAGCAGCCAAGATCGCACCTCATCGCGTACTAACTATGGCTACACCTTC.

The CDR3 bases are TGCGCCAGCAGCCAACGGACAGGGCGGACTGAAGCTTTCTTT. This translates into CASSQRTGRTEAFF. The chain has TRBV4-3 and TRBJ1-1, with TRBD1 matching over 8 bases. Trimming took 2 bases from V and 5 from J; bases not matched to a gene: 4. The CDR3 is 14 amino acids. Per the germline V gene, CDR1 is LGHNA and CDR2 is YSLEER.

The rearrangement links TRBV18 to TRBJ2-2; D may be TRBD2 (7 bases). The CDR3 runs 15 residues. V lost 6 bases and J 2 bases, leaving 13 bases between the germline ends. Looked up from germline, CDR1 is KGHSH and CDR2 is LQKENI. The CDR3 sequence is CASSRGTRNTGELFF. The DNA for the CDR3 is TGTGCCAGCTCGCGGGGGACACGAAACACCGGGGAGCTGTTTTTT.

CDR3 coding DNA: TGCGCCAGCAGCTTGCAGGACGCCCCAGGGGGCTACACCTTC. It codes for CASSLQDAPGGYTF. This sequence joins TRBV5-1 and TRBJ1-2, with D tentatively TRBD1 (5 bases). The CDR3 extends over 14 amino acids. Germline V gives CDR1 SGHRS, CDR2 YFSETQ. Between the trimmed V and J ends, which lost 1 base and 8 bases, there was a span of 15 bases.